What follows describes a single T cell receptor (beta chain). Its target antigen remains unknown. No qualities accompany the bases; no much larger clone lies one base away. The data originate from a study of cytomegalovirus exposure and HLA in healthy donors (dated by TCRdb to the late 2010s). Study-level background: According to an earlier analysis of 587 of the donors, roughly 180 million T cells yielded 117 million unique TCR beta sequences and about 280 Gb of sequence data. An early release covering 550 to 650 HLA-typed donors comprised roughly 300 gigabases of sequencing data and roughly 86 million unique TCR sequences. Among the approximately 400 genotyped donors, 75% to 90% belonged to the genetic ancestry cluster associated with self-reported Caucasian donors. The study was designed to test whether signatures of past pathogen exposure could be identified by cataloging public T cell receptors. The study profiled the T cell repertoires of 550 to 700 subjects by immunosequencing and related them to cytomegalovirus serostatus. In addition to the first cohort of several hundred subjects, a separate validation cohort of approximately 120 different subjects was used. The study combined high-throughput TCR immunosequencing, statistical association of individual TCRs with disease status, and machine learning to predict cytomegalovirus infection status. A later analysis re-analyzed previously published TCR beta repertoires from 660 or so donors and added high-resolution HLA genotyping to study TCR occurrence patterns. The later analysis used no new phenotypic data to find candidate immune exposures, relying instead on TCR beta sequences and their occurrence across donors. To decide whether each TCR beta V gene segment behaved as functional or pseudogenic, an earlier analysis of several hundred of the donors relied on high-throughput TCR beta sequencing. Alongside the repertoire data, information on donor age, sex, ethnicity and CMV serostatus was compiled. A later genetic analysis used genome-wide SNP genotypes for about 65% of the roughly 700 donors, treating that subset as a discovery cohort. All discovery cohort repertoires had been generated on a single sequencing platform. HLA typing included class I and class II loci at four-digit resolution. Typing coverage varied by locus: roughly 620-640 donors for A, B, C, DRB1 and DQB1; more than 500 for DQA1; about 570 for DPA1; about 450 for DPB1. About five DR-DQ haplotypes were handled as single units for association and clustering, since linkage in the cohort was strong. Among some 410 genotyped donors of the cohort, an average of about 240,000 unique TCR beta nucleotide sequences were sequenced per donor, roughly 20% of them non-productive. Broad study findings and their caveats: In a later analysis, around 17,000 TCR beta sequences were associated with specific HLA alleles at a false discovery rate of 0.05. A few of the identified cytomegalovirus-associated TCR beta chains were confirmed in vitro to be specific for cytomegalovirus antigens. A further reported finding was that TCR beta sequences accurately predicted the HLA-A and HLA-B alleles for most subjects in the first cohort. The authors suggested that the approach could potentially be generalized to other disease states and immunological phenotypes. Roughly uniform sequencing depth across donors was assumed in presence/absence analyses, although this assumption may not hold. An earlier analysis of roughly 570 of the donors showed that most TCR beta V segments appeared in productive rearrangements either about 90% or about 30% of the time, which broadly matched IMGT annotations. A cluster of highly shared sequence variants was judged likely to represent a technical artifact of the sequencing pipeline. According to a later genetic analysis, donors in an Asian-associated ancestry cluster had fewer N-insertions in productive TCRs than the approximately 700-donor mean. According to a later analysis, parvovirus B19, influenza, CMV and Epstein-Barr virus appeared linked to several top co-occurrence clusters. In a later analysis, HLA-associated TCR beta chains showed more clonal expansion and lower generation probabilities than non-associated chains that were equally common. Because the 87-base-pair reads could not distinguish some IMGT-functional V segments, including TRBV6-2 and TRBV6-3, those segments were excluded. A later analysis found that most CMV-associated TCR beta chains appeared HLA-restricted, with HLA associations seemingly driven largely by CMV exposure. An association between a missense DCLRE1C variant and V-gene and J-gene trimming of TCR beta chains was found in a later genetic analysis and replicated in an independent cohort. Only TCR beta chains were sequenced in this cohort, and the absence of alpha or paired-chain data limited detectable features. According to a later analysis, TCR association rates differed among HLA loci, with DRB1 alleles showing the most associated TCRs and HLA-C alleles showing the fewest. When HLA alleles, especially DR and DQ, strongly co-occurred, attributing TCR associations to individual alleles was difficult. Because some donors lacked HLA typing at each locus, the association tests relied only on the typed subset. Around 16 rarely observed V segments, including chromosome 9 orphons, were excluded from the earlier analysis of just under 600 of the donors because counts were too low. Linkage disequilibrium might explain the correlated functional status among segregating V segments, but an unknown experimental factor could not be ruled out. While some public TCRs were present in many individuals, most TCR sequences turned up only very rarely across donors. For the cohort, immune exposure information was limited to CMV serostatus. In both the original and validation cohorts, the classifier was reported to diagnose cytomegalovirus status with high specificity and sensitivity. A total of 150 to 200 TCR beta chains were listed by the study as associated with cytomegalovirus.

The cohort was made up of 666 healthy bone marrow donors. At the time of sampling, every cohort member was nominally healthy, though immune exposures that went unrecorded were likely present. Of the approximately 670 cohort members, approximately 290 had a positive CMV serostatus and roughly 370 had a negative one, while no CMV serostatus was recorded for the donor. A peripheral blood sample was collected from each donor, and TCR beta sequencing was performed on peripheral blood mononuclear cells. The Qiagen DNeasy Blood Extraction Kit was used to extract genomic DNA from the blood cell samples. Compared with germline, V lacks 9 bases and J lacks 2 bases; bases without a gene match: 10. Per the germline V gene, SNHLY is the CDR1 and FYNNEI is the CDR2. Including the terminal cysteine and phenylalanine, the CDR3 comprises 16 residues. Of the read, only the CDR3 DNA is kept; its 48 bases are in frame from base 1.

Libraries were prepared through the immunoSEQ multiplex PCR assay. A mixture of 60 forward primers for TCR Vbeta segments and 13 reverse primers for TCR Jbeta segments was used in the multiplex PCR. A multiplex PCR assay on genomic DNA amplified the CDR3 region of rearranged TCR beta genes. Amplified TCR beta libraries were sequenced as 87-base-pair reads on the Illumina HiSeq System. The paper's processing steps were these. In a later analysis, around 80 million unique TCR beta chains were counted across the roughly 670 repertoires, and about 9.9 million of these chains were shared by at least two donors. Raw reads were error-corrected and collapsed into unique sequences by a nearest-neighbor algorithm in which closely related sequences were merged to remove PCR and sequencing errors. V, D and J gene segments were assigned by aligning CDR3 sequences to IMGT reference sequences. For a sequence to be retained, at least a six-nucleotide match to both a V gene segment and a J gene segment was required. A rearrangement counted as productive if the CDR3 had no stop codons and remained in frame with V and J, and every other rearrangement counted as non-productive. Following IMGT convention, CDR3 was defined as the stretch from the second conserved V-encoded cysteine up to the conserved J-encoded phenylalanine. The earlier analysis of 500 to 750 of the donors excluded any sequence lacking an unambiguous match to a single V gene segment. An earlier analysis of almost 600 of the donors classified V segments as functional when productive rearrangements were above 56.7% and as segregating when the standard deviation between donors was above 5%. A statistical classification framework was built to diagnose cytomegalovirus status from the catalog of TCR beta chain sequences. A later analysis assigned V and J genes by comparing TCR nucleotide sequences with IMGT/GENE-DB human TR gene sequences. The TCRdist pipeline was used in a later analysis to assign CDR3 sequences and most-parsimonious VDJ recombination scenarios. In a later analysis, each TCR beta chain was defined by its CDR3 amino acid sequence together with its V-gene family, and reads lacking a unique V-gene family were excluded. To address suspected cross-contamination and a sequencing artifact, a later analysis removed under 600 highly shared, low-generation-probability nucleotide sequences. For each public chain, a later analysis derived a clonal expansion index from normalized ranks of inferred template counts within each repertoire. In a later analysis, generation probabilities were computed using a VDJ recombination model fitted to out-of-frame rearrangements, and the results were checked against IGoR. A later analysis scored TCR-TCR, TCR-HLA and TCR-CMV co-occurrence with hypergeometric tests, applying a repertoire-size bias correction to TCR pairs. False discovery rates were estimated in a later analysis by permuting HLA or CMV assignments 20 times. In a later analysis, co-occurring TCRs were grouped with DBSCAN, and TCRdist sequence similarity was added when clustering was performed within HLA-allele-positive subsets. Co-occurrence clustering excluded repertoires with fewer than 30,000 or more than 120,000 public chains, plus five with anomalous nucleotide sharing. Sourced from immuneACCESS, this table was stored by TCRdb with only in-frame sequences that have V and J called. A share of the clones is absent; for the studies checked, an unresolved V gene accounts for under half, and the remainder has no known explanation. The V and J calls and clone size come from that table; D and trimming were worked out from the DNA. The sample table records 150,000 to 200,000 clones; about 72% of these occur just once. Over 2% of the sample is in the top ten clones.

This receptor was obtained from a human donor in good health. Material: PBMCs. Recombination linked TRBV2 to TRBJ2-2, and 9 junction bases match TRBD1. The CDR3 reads CASGGGTGLNTGELFF. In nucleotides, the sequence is TGTGCCAGTGGGGGGGGGACAGGGCTCAACACCGGGGAGCTGTTTTTT.